These T cell receptor beta chains were read from a single sample in a study of shared T cell receptors in the human thymus. TCRdb's copy holds only in-frame clones and misses some; the assay was immunoSEQ multiplex PCR. Of 700,000 or so clones detected, 80% to 90% appear once; the ten largest clones hold over 0.008%. Separately, the same data were catalogued under a study of human thymus T cells.

The sequencing input was thymocytes. These receptors were obtained from a girl in the first two years of life with a congenital heart defect. CDR3s include the opening cysteine and the closing phenylalanine or tryptophan. A clone size is listed for some rows: how often the clone was seen (once, few, many), or a class if it is expanded.

.,TRBV5-1,15,CASSFETGLRSPLHF
once,TRBV27,19,CASSFGRSTETNEYYEQYF
.,TRBV2,13,CASSAGVGQPQHF
.,TRBV5-6,14,CASSFGGAKNIQYF
.,TRBV15,19,CATSRDRRGPPSGANVLTF
once,TRBV19,20,CASSTPQSRTGEQFPGEQYF
.,TRBV7-2,15,CASSARQGGKTEAFF
.,TRBV12-5,15,CAGAWTGGPNTEAFF
once,TRBV7-2,13,CASSSDRVDEAFF
.,TRBV4-1,20,CASSHLLTSGGAVSTGELFF
.,TRBV23-1,14,CASIAGDRGAGYTF
once,TRBV6-1,12,CASSEAVPALHF
once,TRBV11-2,15,CASSWGGQGQETQYF
.,TRBV29-1,12,CSSTGVNYGYTF
.,TRBV6-4,15,CASSEPDSSGNTIYF
.,TRBV4-3,15,CASSQVGTDNYGYTF
once,TRBV6-1,13,CAAKTGAGNTIYF
.,TRBV28,16,CASSSLTQGWNSPLHF
once,TRBV28,15,CASSFERGDTGELFF
.,TRBV6-1,13,CASSVQGVNTIYF
.,TRBV7-8,17,CASSLAAARSYNHEQFF
.,TRBV5-5,16,CASSLNSGGRRGEQYF
.,TRBV19,15,CASSISAGDTGELFF
once,TRBV6-5,14,CASSYGDRGDGYTF
.,TRBV19,11,CANRGQVTLHF
.,TRBV27,20,CASSYSNRGPSRLGNYGYTF
once,TRBV6-4,14,CASKKGPRLTEAFF
.,TRBV5-1,15,CASGDREELDTEAFF
.,TRBV27,15,CASSLGDRANYGYTF
.,TRBV6-1,15,CASSEHGGEEAEQYF
.,TRBV14,14,CASSRRVDGYEQYF
.,TRBV5-4,15,CASSDRDTLNYGYTF
once,TRBV5-5,16,CASSLRPYSSNYGYTF
.,TRBV18,14,CASSLSHKPYEQYF
.,TRBV6-1,15,CASSEGKGVSYEQYF
.,TRBV10-2,19,CASSGFGTSGGWSYNEQFF
.,TRBV5-6,17,CASSLGSWRGYSDTQYF
.,TRBV27,17,CASSATGGKGKNTEAFF
.,TRBV13,15,CASNQGDRGLSEAFF
.,TRBV11-3,14,CASSLREDTGELFF
few,TRBV5-4,17,CASSPRLTGGGTGELFF
.,TRBV2,21,CASSAIYHRDKGTRSFYEQYF
.,TRBV4-3,19,CASSQDRTTSGGATGELFF
.,TRBV19,18,CASGLGGLTLGAKNIQYF
few,TRBV15,15,CATSPGGPTEYEQYF
.,TRBV5-1,13,CASSPAGGTEAFF
.,TRBV11-2,12,CASSLAGTEAFF
.,TRBV7-2,15,CASSHSGQPNTEAFF